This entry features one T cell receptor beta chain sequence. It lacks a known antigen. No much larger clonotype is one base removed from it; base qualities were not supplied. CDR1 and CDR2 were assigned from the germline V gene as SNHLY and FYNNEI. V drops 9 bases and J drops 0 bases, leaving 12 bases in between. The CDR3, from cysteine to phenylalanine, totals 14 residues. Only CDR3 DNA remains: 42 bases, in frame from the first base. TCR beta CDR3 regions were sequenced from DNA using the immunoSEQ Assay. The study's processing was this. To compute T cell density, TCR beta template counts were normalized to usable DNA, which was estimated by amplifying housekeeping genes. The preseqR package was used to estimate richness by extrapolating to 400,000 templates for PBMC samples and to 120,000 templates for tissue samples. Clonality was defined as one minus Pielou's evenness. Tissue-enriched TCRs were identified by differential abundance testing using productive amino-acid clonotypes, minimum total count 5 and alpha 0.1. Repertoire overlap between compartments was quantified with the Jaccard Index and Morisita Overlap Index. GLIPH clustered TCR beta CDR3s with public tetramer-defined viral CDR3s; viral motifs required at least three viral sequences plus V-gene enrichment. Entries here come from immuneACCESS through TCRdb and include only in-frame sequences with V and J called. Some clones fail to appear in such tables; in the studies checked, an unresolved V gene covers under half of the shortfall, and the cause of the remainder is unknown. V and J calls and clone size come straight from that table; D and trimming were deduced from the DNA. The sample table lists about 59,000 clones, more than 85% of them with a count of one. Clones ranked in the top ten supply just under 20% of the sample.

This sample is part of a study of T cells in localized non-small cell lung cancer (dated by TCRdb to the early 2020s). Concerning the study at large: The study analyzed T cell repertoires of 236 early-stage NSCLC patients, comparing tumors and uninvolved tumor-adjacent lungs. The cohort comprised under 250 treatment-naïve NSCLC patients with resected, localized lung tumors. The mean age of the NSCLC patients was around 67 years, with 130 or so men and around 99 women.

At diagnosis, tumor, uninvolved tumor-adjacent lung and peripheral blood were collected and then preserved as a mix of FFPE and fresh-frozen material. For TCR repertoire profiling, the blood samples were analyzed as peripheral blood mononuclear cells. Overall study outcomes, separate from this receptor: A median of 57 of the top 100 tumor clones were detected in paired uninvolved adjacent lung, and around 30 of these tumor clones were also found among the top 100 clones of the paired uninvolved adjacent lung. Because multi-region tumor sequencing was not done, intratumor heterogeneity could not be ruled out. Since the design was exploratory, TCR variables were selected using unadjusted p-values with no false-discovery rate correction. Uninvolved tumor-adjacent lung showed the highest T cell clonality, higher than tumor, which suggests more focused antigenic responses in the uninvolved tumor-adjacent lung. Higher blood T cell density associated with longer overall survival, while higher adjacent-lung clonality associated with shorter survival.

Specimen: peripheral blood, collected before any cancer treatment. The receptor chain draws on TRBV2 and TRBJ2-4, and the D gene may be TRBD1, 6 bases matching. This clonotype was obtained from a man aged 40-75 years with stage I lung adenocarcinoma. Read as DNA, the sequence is TGTGCCAGTGGACAGTTGCTAGCCAAAAACATTCAGTACTTC. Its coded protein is CASGQLLAKNIQYF. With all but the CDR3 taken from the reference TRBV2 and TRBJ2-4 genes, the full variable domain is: EPEVTQTPSHQVTQMGQEVILRCVPISNHLYFYWYRQILGQKVEFLVSFYNNEISEKSEIFDDQFSVERPDGSNFTLKIRSTKLEDSAMYFCASGQLLAKNIQYFGAGTRLSVL.